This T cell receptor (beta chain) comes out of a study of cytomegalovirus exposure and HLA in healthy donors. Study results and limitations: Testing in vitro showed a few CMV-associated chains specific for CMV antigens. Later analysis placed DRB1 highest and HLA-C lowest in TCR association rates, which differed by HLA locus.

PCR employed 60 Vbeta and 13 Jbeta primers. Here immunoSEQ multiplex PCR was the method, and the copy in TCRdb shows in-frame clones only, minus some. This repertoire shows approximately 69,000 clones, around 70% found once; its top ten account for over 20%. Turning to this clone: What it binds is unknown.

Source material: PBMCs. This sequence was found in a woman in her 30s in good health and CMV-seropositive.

The CDR3 loop is CASSWETGGEFF. CDR3 coding DNA: TGTGCCAGCAGTTGGGAGACAGGGGGCGAGTTCTTC. The chain joins TRBV7-2 to TRBJ2-1; 10 positions agree with TRBD1. V trimming: 6 bases; J trimming: 14 bases; junction bases outside the gene matches: 7. The CDR3 totals 12 residues. The germline V gene encodes CDR1 SGHTA and CDR2 FQGNSA. The full variable domain, with the rest looked up from reference TRBV7-2 and TRBJ2-1, is GAGVSQSPSNKVTEKGKDVELRCDPISGHTALYWYRQSLGQGLEFLIYFQGNSAPDKSGLPSDRFSAERTGGSVSTLTIQRTQQEDSAVYLCASSWETGGEFFGPGTRLTVL.